The present T cell receptor (beta chain) was sequenced within a study of CD8 T cells in Susac syndrome. Trimming pared 3 bases from V and 1 base from J, leaving 14 bases between. CDR1 and CDR2 from the germline V gene are SGHRS and YFSETQ. This CDR3 contains 16 residues. The authors carried out high-throughput sequencing of TCR beta. They applied it to CD8+ and CD4+ T cells obtained from blood. As judged by recently defined diagnostic criteria, patients with Susac syndrome had definite or probable disease. FACS enriched CD8+ TEMRA cells, while bulk CD8+ and CD4+ were negatively isolated. Roughly 0.45 to 1 ug RNA was reverse transcribed with random hexamers. Amplification of TCR beta CDR3 across 54 Vbeta and 13 Jbeta was performed with immunoSEQ multiplex PCR. TCRdb reprocessed the immunoSEQ multiplex PCR reads via MiXCR and lists one record per CDR3 protein. The sample records some 160,000 distinct CDR3 sequences, more than 90% being singletons.

This TCR came from a human donor with Susac syndrome. This rearrangement joins TRBV5-1 to TRBJ2-4, with no clear D. The sequenced sample consisted of CD4+ T cells from PBMCs. This CDR3 reads CASSSQGMGAKNIQYF. For the CDR3, the DNA is TGCGCCAGCAGCTCGCAAGGGATGGGTGCCAAAAACATTCAGTACTTC. The full variable domain, in which reference TRBV5-1 and TRBJ2-4 provide the parts outside the CDR3, is KAGVTQTPRYLIKTRGQQVTLSCSPISGHRSVSWYQQTPGQGLQFLFEYFSETQRNKGNFPGRFSGRQFSNSRSEMNVSTLELGDSALYLCASSSQGMGAKNIQYFGAGTRLSVL.